This entry describes one T cell receptor beta chain. The target antigen is unknown. The sample originates from a study of T cell responses to AZD1222 COVID-19 vaccine. Study-level findings and limits: Just a handful of people given AZD1222 tested seropositive at baseline. Spike-specific TCRs gained breadth and depth after people received two AZD1222 doses. White British people made up most donors, females outnumbered males, and clonal diversity was possibly underestimated. Spike was spanned by vaccine-associated CD4 TCRs, which were dominant at 160-218 and 743-854.

The V gene's germline CDR1 is MGHRA and CDR2 YSYEKL. The CDR3 has 16 residues. With 0 bases clipped from V and 4 bases from J, the junction kept 7 bases outside the gene matches. Measured with immunoSEQ multiplex PCR; TCRdb has only the in-frame clones, and not every one. The sample gives 100,000 to 150,000 clones, approximately 85% of which show up once; 1.6% is in the top ten. The clonotype comes from an adult in good health. The material was peripheral blood, obtained on day 0 of AZD1222 vaccination. The chain links TRBV4-1 to TRBJ1-1; 8 bases are shared with TRBD1. The CDR3 here is CASSQETGEGSTEAFF. In DNA form, the CDR3 reads TGCGCCAGCAGCCAAGAGACAGGGGAGGGTAGCACTGAAGCTTTCTTT.